A single sample is the source of the 25 T cell receptor beta chains below, sequenced in a study of molecular identifiers for immune sequencing clone quantification. TCRdb re-derived calls from the PCR reads in MiXCR, one entry per CDR3 protein. The sample lists over 55,000 distinct CDR3 sequences, less than 20% occurring once. The sample taken for sequencing was naive CD8+ T cells from blood, with Jurkat cell RNA spiked in. Subset here: FACS-sorted CD8+CD4-CCR7+CD45RA+ naive T cells. These TCRs come from a human donor in good health. Some libraries in this study had Jurkat cell RNA spiked in.

Regarding this clonotype: This may come from a read error, since a much larger clone is one base off. J is TRBJ2-2 and V is TRBV9, with D perhaps assigned TRBD1 or TRBD2 (5 bases each). Germline V gene data show CDR1 as SGDLS and CDR2 as YYNGEE. The CDR3 loop spans 11 amino acids. The CDR3 region is CASSALGEMFF. For the CDR3, the DNA is TGTGCCAGCAGCGCGTTGGGGGAGATGTTTTTT.

As for this clonotype: This may stem from a read error, because a much larger clone lies one nucleotide away. This chain connects TRBV11-3 to TRBJ2-7, with 8 bases identical to TRBD1. CDR1 SGHNT and CDR2 YENEEA come from the germline V gene. V dropped 8 bases and J dropped 3; count of bases not matched to a gene: 9. This CDR3 is 14 amino acids long. The CDR3 DNA follows: TGTGCCAGCGGCCCCCCCGACAGGGGCTACGAGCAGTACTTC. This translates into CASGPPDRGYEQYF. Using reference TRBV11-3 and TRBJ2-7 for the parts outside the CDR3, the full variable domain is EAGVVQSPRYKIIEKKQPVAFWCNPISGHNTLYWYLQNLGQGPELLIRYENEEAVDDSQLPKDRFSAERLKGVDSTLKIQPAELGDSAVYLCASGPPDRGYEQYFGPGTRLTVT.

As for this clonotype: A clone one base away is much larger, so this may be a read error. This chain joins TRBV12-3 or TRBV12-4 and TRBJ1-2, with 10 bases lining up with TRBD1. The CDR3 has 13 amino acids. The junction had 5 bases not matched to a gene; V was cut back by 8 bases and J by 5 bases. CDR3 DNA: TGTGCCAGCGGTCCGGGACAGGGGTATGGCTACACCTTC. This codes for CASGPGQGYGYTF.

This clonotype was seen at least ten times. The chain's CDR3 is CASSQAINYGIGEQFF. DNA of the CDR3: TGCGCCAGCAGCCAAGCTATCAATTATGGGATCGGTGAGCAGTTCTTC. This rearrangement joins TRBV4-3 to TRBJ2-1; no clear D. This CDR3 is 16 amino acids long. From germline, CDR1 is LGHNA and CDR2 YSLEER. The ends were cut back, 1 base at V and 9 bases at J, with 19 bases in the middle.

The chain carries TRBV20-1 and TRBJ2-1; 14 bases are shared with TRBD2. V trimming: 6 bases; J trimming: 1 base; junction bases outside the gene matches: 5. Germline V gene data show CDR1 as DFQATT and CDR2 as SNEGSKA (reference sequence). CDR3 size: 16 residues. Here the CDR3 reads CSALGLAGESYNEQFF. In DNA form, the CDR3 reads TGCAGTGCATTGGGACTAGCGGGAGAATCCTACAATGAGCAGTTCTTC.

This clonotype was found many times. V is TRBV11-2 and J is TRBJ2-7; D is unresolved. Per germline, CDR1 SGHAT and CDR2 FQNNGV. The CDR3 has 12 residues. Trimming cost V 3 bases and J 6 bases, with 9 bases left between them. The CDR3 DNA sequence: TGTGCCAGCAGCTTCCACCCCGGCGAGCAGTACTTC. Protein sequence: CASSFHPGEQYF.

This clonotype occurred many times. The CDR3 reads CASSYSNFRGFSYEQYF. The CDR3 coding sequence is TGTGCCAGCAGTTACTCGAATTTTAGGGGATTCTCCTACGAGCAGTACTTC. The chain carries TRBV6-6 and TRBJ2-7; possibly TRBD1 for D (5 bases). Trimming pared 0 bases from V and 0 bases from J, leaving 15 bases between. The CDR3 consists of 17 residues. The V gene's germline CDR1 is MNHNY and CDR2 SVGAGI (reference sequence).

This clonotype was seen at least ten times. The chain joins TRBV20-1 to TRBJ1-1, with D maybe TRBD1 (6 bases). Germline V gene lookup returns CDR1 DFQATT and CDR2 SNEGSKA (reference sequence). This CDR3 contains 15 residues. Trimming stripped 6 bases from V and 11 bases from J, with 28 bases between. The DNA for the CDR3 is TGCAGTGCCCCTAACCCGGGACACCCCTCGAAAGAGGCTTTCTTT. Its translation: CSAPNPGHPSKEAFF.

This clonotype has ten or more counts. V and J are TRBV4-1 and TRBJ1-5; unclear D gene. V lost 6 bases and J lost 4, with 19 bases in between. This CDR3 spans 16 amino acids. Per the germline V gene, CDR1 is MGHRA and CDR2 is YSYEKL. CDR3 sequence reads: CASSLTPSLPNQPQHF. The CDR3 region has the DNA TGCGCCAGCAGTCTCACTCCCTCCCTTCCGAATCAGCCCCAGCATTTT.

This clonotype was detected ten times or more. This chain uses TRBV27 with TRBJ2-7; D might be TRBD2 (6 bases). Per germline, CDR1 MNHEY and CDR2 SMNVEV (reference sequence). Trimming removed 2 bases at V and 0 bases at J, with 11 bases between. This CDR3 region has 15 residues. The CDR3 DNA sequence: TGTGCCAGCAGTTTACTCCGGGACTCCTCCTACGAGCAGTACTTC. The encoded protein is CASSLLRDSSYEQYF.

This clonotype has ten or more counts. The gene calls are TRBV6-1 and TRBJ2-5, with 7 bases that match TRBD1. There are 15 residues in the CDR3. CDR1 MNHNS and CDR2 SASEGT come from the germline V gene. V lost 3 bases, J lost 0 bases, and 4 bases stayed unmatched. The CDR3 bases are TGTGCCAGCAGTGATTGGGACAGTTACCAAGAGACCCAGTACTTC. Protein sequence: CASSDWDSYQETQYF.

The table lists this clonotype with many counts. The chain couples TRBV29-1 to TRBJ2-7, with 7 bases lining up with TRBD1. Per the germline V gene, CDR1 is SQVTM and CDR2 is ANQGSEA. The CDR3 totals 15 residues. Trimming cost V 1 base and J 0 bases; bases outside gene matches: 6. CDR3 in amino acids: CSVEVFGQDSYEQYF. The DNA for the CDR3 is TGCAGCGTTGAAGTTTTTGGACAGGACTCCTACGAGCAGTACTTC.

To note about this clonotype: A much larger clone sits a single nucleotide away, making a read error possible. This chain uses TRBV5-3 with TRBJ2-7; D might be TRBD1 (5 bases). TRBV5-3 belongs to the ORF category, with a function that is uncertain. The CDR3 length is 17 residues. DNA of the CDR3: TGTGCCAGCAGCTTGGCCCTAACAGGCCCTATATTCTACGAGCAGTACTTC. It codes for CASSLALTGPIFYEQYF.

This clonotype was counted between two and nine times. The chain employs TRBV25-1 and TRBJ2-1, with 10 bases aligning to TRBD2. V trimming: 1 base; J trimming: 4 bases; junction bases outside the gene matches: 4. Per the germline V gene, CDR1 is MGHDK and CDR2 is SYGVNS. CDR3 length: 16 residues. The CDR3 loop is CASSEWTSGLYNEQFF. The CDR3 coding sequence is TGTGCCAGCAGTGAATGGACTAGCGGACTATACAATGAGCAGTTCTTC.

This sequence joins TRBV2 and TRBJ1-2, with D unresolved. This CDR3 has 12 residues. From germline, CDR1 is SNHLY and CDR2 FYNNEI. Trimming took 6 bases from V and 3 from J, leaving 8 bases between them. The DNA of the CDR3 is TGTGCCAGCAGAACAGCGCACTATGGCTACACCTTC. This translates into CASRTAHYGYTF.

The gene calls are TRBV13 and TRBJ2-7; TRBD2 matches 9 bases. This CDR3 spans 14 amino acids. Trimming took 3 bases from V and 2 from J; bases not matched to a gene: 2. Germline V gives CDR1 PRHDT, CDR2 FYEKMQ (reference sequence). The CDR3 region is CASSLGLAPYEQYF. The CDR3 nucleotides are TGTGCCAGCAGCTTGGGACTAGCCCCCTACGAGCAGTACTTC.

This clonotype was seen at least ten times. V gene TRBV7-9 combines with J gene TRBJ1-1; 7 nucleotides agree with TRBD1. Trimming cost V 8 bases and J 6 bases; bases outside gene matches: 6. Germline CDR1 is SEHNR and CDR2 is FQNEAQ (reference sequence). There are 12 residues in the CDR3. Here the CDR3 DNA reads TGTGCCAGCCGGGACAGTGAGTCTGAAGCTTTCTTT. As protein: CASRDSESEAFF.

This clonotype was recorded at least ten times. The chain links TRBV29-1 to TRBJ2-7; TRBD2 matches at 11 bases. The CDR3 consists of 15 residues. Germline loops: CDR1 SQVTM, CDR2 ANQGSEA. The V and J ends lost 1 base and 2 bases, in that order; junction bases with no gene match: 4. The CDR3 DNA reads as TGCAGCGTTGAAGGACTAGCGGGAAGTGCCTACGAGCAGTACTTC. As protein: CSVEGLAGSAYEQYF.

This clonotype was seen many times. The chain combines TRBV5-4 with TRBJ2-3; 7 bases are shared with TRBD2. This CDR3 has 17 residues. CDR1 and CDR2 (germline): SGHNT, YYREEE (reference sequence). With V trimmed by 0 bases and J by 1 base, 8 bases remained unmatched. The CDR3 bases are TGTGCCAGCAGCTTGGCCATCTCAGCGGGACGCACAGATACGCAGTATTTT. The encoded protein is CASSLAISAGRTDTQYF.

This clonotype showed up many times. This chain links TRBV4-1 with TRBJ2-3; D is unclear. The CDR3 has 13 residues. Trimming took off 3 bases at V and 7 bases at J, with 11 bases between the two ends. The V gene's germline CDR1 is MGHRA and CDR2 YSYEKL. CDR3 bases: TGCGCCAGCAGCCAGGCGGTGGCCTATACGCAGTATTTT. Its translation is CASSQAVAYTQYF.

This clonotype was recorded a few times. The chain recombines TRBV7-9 with TRBJ2-1, with TRBD2 matching over 9 bases. The V and J ends lost 4 bases and 7 bases, in that order; junction bases with no gene match: 11. This CDR3 comprises 16 residues. Germline V lookup: CDR1 SEHNR, CDR2 FQNEAQ (reference sequence). The CDR3 sequence: CASSSQTSGDRNEQFF. Written as DNA, the CDR3 is TGTGCCAGCAGCTCACAGACTAGCGGAGACAGGAATGAGCAGTTCTTC. Full variable domain (remainder filled in from reference TRBV7-9 and TRBJ2-1): DTGVSQNPRHKITKRGQNVTFRCDPISEHNRLYWYRQTLGQGPEFLTYFQNEAQLEKSRLLSDRFSAERPKGSFSTLEIQRTEQGDSAMYLCASSSQTSGDRNEQFFGPGTRLTVL.

At least ten counts were recorded for this clonotype. The V gene is TRBV4-1, the J gene TRBJ2-1; 9 bases line up with TRBD2. CDR1 is MGHRA and CDR2 is YSYEKL in the germline V gene. V dropped 0 bases and J dropped 9; count of bases not matched to a gene: 12. This CDR3 spans 17 amino acids. This chain's CDR3 is CASSQDGSGSPHGEQFF. Here the CDR3 DNA reads TGCGCCAGCAGCCAAGATGGTAGCGGGAGCCCCCACGGTGAGCAGTTCTTC.

This clonotype showed up many times. The chain links TRBV7-9 to TRBJ1-4; no clear D. Trimming pared 5 bases from V and 8 bases from J, leaving 18 bases between. CDR3 length: 15 residues. Germline assignment: CDR1 SEHNR and CDR2 FQNEAQ (reference sequence). The CDR3 DNA reads TGTGCCAGCAGCCCGCTTGCGGGTGTTGACGAAAAACTGTTTTTT. Encoded protein: CASSPLAGVDEKLFF.

This clonotype was seen at least ten times. This sequence joins TRBV5-1 and TRBJ1-2; TRBD1 matches at 8 bases. The junction had 5 bases not matched to a gene; V was cut back by 0 bases and J by 7 bases. The CDR3 has 14 amino acids. Germline loops: CDR1 SGHRS, CDR2 YFSETQ. The CDR3 is CASSLETGGAGYTF. The CDR3 region has the DNA TGCGCCAGCAGCTTGGAAACAGGGGGAGCTGGCTACACCTTC.

This clonotype was recorded at least ten times. The rearrangement uses TRBV4-1 and TRBJ1-1; D might be TRBD1 (5 bases). The germline V and J ends were trimmed by 0 bases and 3 bases, with 20 bases remaining between them. This CDR3 region has 18 residues. Germline CDR1 is MGHRA and CDR2 is YSYEKL. The CDR3 sequence is CASSQDGVGDLGDTEAFF. The CDR3 DNA reads TGCGCCAGCAGCCAAGATGGGGTCGGGGACTTGGGGGACACTGAAGCTTTCTTT.